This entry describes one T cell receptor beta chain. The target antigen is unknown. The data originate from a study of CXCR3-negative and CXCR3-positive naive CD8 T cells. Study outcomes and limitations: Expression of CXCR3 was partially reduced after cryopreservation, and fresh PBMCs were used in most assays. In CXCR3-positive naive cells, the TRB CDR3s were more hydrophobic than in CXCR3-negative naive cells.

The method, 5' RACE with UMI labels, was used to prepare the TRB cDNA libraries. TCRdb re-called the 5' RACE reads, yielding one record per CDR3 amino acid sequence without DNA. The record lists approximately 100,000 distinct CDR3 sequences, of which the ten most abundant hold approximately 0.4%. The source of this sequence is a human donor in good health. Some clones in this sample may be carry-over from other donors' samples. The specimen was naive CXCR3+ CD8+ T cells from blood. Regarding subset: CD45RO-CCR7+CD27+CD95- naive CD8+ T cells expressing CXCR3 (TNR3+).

This CDR3 reads CASSHLYEQYF. This chain connects TRBV4-2 to TRBJ2-7. Germline loops: CDR1 LGHNA, CDR2 YNFKEQ. This CDR3 region has 11 residues.